These 26 T cell receptor beta chains originate from one sample sequenced in a study of blood T cell repertoires in COVID-19. Profiling relied on immunoSEQ multiplex PCR, and the TCRdb table lists in-frame clones only, not all of them. The sample lists 250,000 or so clones, 70% to 85% occurring once. Sequencing was done on a sample of peripheral blood. Receptors originate from an elderly woman with acute or convalescent COVID-19.

In its sample, this clone was seen many times. The V and J genes are TRBV11-2 and TRBJ1-1; D not resolved. Trimming shortened V by 0 bases and J by 5 bases, and 10 bases separated the two germline ends. This CDR3 spans 14 amino acids. Germline V gene lookup returns CDR1 SGHAT and CDR2 FQNNGV. CDR3 residues: CASSLDGSGTEAFF. CDR3 DNA sequence: TGTGCCAGCAGCTTAGACGGTTCGGGAACTGAAGCTTTCTTT.

The DNA for the CDR3 is TGTGCCAGCAAGACAGGGATCAATCAGCCCCAGCATTTT. This codes for CASKTGINQPQHF. This chain links TRBV27 with TRBJ1-5; 7 bases fit TRBD1. The CDR3 has 13 residues. Losses at the gene ends were 7 bases for V and 3 bases for J; bases not matched to a gene: 3. Germline CDR1 MNHEY, CDR2 SMNVEV (reference sequence).

V and J are TRBV19 and TRBJ2-1, with 10 bases fitting TRBD2. CDR1 is LNHDA and CDR2 is SQIVND in the germline V gene (reference sequence). Germline trimming cut 7 bases from V and 1 base from J; bases unmatched to any gene: 13. The CDR3 contains 18 residues. In DNA, the CDR3 is TGTGCCAGTACCGACGGACTAGCGGAAAGGAGGTCCTACAATGAGCAGTTCTTC. It encodes CASTDGLAERRSYNEQFF. Full variable domain (rest looked up from reference TRBV19 and TRBJ2-1): DGGITQSPKYLFRKEGQNVTLSCEQNLNHDAMYWYRQDPGQGLRLIYYSQIVNDFQKGDIAEGYSVSREKKESFPLTVTSAQKNPTAFYLCASTDGLAERRSYNEQFFGPGTRLTVL.

The chain combines TRBV27 with TRBJ2-7; TRBD1 aligns across 10 bases. Germline lookup yields CDR1 MNHEY and CDR2 SMNVEV (reference sequence). J lost 4 bases, V lost 0 bases, and 6 bases had no gene match. The CDR3 sequence is 16 residues long. The DNA of the CDR3 is TGTGCCAGCAGTTTATCCAGGGGACAGGGGAAGTACGAGCAGTACTTC. Residues: CASSLSRGQGKYEQYF.

This rearrangement joins TRBV2 to TRBJ1-2; 8 bases agree with TRBD1. The CDR3 runs to 14 residues. V lost 2 bases to trimming and J lost 5 bases; unmatched junction nucleotides: 4. CDR1 and CDR2 from the germline V gene are SNHLY and FYNNEI. The CDR3 here is CASSEQGAEYGYTF. The DNA for the CDR3 is TGTGCCAGCAGTGAACAGGGGGCGGAATATGGCTACACCTTC. The full variable domain, completed using reference TRBV2 and TRBJ1-2, is EPEVTQTPSHQVTQMGQEVILRCVPISNHLYFYWYRQILGQKVEFLVSFYNNEISEKSEIFDDQFSVERPDGSNFTLKIRSTKLEDSAMYFCASSEQGAEYGYTFGSGTRLTVV.

V and J are TRBV7-2 and TRBJ1-1; no clear D gene. V lost 1 base, J lost 4 bases, and 13 bases lay in between. The CDR3 has 15 amino acids. Per germline, CDR1 SGHTA and CDR2 FQGNSA. DNA for the CDR3: TGTGCCAGCAGCTTAGAGCCGGGGTCAAGCACTGAAGCTTTCTTT. This codes for CASSLEPGSSTEAFF.

This clone was detected a few times. The gene calls are TRBV18 and TRBJ1-5, with 10 bases lining up with TRBD1. J lost 7 bases, V lost 3 bases, and 6 bases had no gene match. The CDR3 is 15 amino acids. Germline V CDR1 and CDR2: KGHSH, LQKENI. As DNA, the CDR3 is TGTGCCAGCTCACCTGCCGGGACAGGGGCACAGCCCCAGCATTTT. It is translated as CASSPAGTGAQPQHF.

CDR3 DNA sequence: TGTGCCAGCAGTCCGACAGGGCCTAACTATGGCTACACCTTC. It yields the protein CASSPTGPNYGYTF. This rearrangement joins TRBV6-6 to TRBJ1-2; 7 bases fit TRBD1. CDR3 length: 14 residues. Losses at the gene ends were 5 bases for V and 0 bases for J; bases not matched to a gene: 3. Germline V CDR1 and CDR2: MNHNY, SVGAGI (reference sequence).

The J gene is TRBJ1-3, the V gene TRBV7-9; 7 positions agree with TRBD1. Germline trimming cut 4 bases from V and 3 bases from J; bases unmatched to any gene: 12. The CDR3 extends over 17 amino acids. Germline CDR1 reads SEHNR; CDR2 reads FQNEAQ (reference sequence). CDR3 amino acids: CASSSAEKGGDGNTIYF. The CDR3 DNA is TGTGCCAGCAGCTCCGCCGAAAAAGGGGGCGATGGAAACACCATATATTTT.

This clone was seen once. The chain combines TRBV21-1 with TRBJ1-5; the DNA was not compared with TRBD1, the D call given in the table. TRBV21-1 is classified as a pseudogene. CDR3 length equals 19 residues. CDR3 protein: CASSKADGGRTGGGQPQHF. CDR3 DNA sequence: TGTGCCAGCAGCAAAGCCGATGGGGGAAGGACAGGGGGAGGTCAGCCCCAGCATTTT.

The V and J genes are TRBV2 and TRBJ1-5; tentatively, D is TRBD1 (5 bases). Germline CDR1 reads SNHLY; CDR2 reads FYNNEI. The V end lost 6 bases, the J end lost 0 bases, and 12 bases lay between the germline ends. This CDR3 has 15 residues. CDR3 bases: TGTGCCAGCAGGACGACAGCAGATAGCAATCAGCCCCAGCATTTT. It specifies CASRTTADSNQPQHF.

The CDR3 DNA follows: TGTGCCAGCAGTAGGGACAGGGGGTACAATGAGCAGTTCTTC. It yields the protein CASSRDRGYNEQFF. V is TRBV7-8 and J is TRBJ2-1; TRBD1 agrees at 11 bases. Germline CDR1 and CDR2: SGHVS and FQNEAQ. The CDR3 covers 14 residues. Trimming removed 6 bases from V and 4 bases from J; junction bases left unmatched: 2.

This clone was observed once. This chain links TRBV7-9 with TRBJ2-1; a possible D gene is TRBD2 (5 bases). The V gene's germline CDR1 is SEHNR and CDR2 FQNEAQ (reference sequence). The CDR3 contains 14 residues. Trimming left V 4 bases short and J 4 bases short, with 11 bases between. The CDR3 DNA reads TGTGCCAGCAGCTCCTGGACTGAATACAATGAGCAGTTCTTC. It is translated as CASSSWTEYNEQFF.

This clone has ten or more counts. This specimen includes other DNA sequences encoding the same CDR3. The chain recombines TRBV6-5 with TRBJ1-5, with 7 nucleotides matching TRBD1. CDR3 size: 15 residues. Per germline, CDR1 MNHEY and CDR2 SVGAGI. J gave up 1 base and V 6 bases, and 6 bases lay outside the gene matches. CDR3 amino acids: CASRQQGSSNQPQHF. The DNA of the CDR3 is TGTGCCAGCAGGCAACAGGGGTCGAGCAATCAGCCCCAGCATTTT.

The chain combines TRBV5-1 with TRBJ2-7; D is unresolved. With 0 bases removed from V and 2 bases from J, the gap between germline ends came to 9 bases. The germline V gene has CDR1 SGHRS and CDR2 YFSETQ. The CDR3 is 14 residues long. The CDR3 bases are TGCGCCAGCAGCTTGGATCTGACAACCTACGAGCAGTACTTC. Protein sequence: CASSLDLTTYEQYF.

The chain carries TRBV2 and TRBJ1-5; D call uncertain. The V end lost 1 base, the J end lost 5 bases, and 6 bases lay between the germline ends. The germline V gene has CDR1 SNHLY and CDR2 FYNNEI. The CDR3 loop spans 13 amino acids. This CDR3 is CASSEGLYQPQHF. DNA for the CDR3: TGTGCCAGCAGTGAAGGGCTCTATCAGCCCCAGCATTTT.

The rearrangement joins TRBV12-3 or TRBV12-4 to TRBJ1-3; D not resolved. This CDR3 region has 12 residues. Trimming took 7 bases from V and 5 from J, leaving 9 bases between them. The CDR3, as DNA: TGTGCCAGCACTATTTCCAGAAACACCATATATTTT. Translated: CASTISRNTIYF.

V usage is TRBV6-5 and J usage is TRBJ1-3; D ambiguous. This CDR3 comprises 15 residues. V lost 0 bases, J lost 0 bases, and 6 bases lay in between. CDR1 and CDR2 (germline): MNHEY, SVGAGI. CDR3 DNA: TGTGCCAGCAGTTACTCTAGCCTCTCTGGAAACACCATATATTTT. Protein product: CASSYSSLSGNTIYF.

This clone was detected only a few times. This chain links TRBV3-1 (or the pseudogene TRBV3-2) with TRBJ2-7, with D tentatively TRBD2 (7 bases). The CDR3 length is 17 residues. CDR1 and CDR2 (germline): LGHDT, YNNKEL (reference sequence). V gave up 1 base and J gave up 2 bases, with 18 bases separating them. Here the CDR3 DNA reads TGTGCCAGCAGCCAAGCCTGGGGGGGCCCGGTTGCCTACGAGCAGTACTTC. Translated: CASSQAWGGPVAYEQYF.

In DNA form, the CDR3 reads TGTGCCAGTAGCAGCGGGACTAGTGGTGGGCTCTTAGTGTTCTTC. It yields the protein CASSSGTSGGLLVFF. The J gene is TRBJ2-1, the V gene TRBV19; 8 bases align to TRBD2. The CDR3 is 15 residues long. V lost 6 bases and J lost 15; bases outside the gene matches: 19. The germline V gene encodes CDR1 LNHDA and CDR2 SQIVND (reference sequence).

Here the CDR3 DNA reads TGTGCCAGTAGTATAGCCAAGGGGGCCAATTCACCCCTCCACTTT. Translation: CASSIAKGANSPLHF. V gene TRBV19 combines with J gene TRBJ1-6; 7 bases agree with TRBD1. Germline V gives CDR1 LNHDA, CDR2 SQIVND (reference sequence). The V segment lost 1 base and the J segment 7 bases; nucleotides outside the gene matches: 4. This CDR3 is built from 15 residues.

This clone was recorded once. The chain has TRBV11-2 and TRBJ2-2, with 9 bases fitting TRBD1. V shed 5 bases, J shed 5 bases, and the junction held 9 bases outside the gene matches. The CDR3 sequence is 16 residues long. Looked up from germline, CDR1 is SGHAT and CDR2 is FQNNGV. CDR3 protein: CASSLRGTGTTGELFF. CDR3 nucleotides: TGTGCCAGCAGCCTTCGCGGGACAGGGACGACCGGGGAGCTGTTTTTT.

The chain recombines TRBV7-8 with TRBJ2-7; a possible D gene is TRBD1 (6 bases). From germline, CDR1 is SGHVS and CDR2 FQNEAQ. Trimming removed 3 bases at V and 2 bases at J, with 11 bases between. CDR3 length: 14 residues. In nucleotides, the CDR3 is TGTGCCAGCAGCTTCGGGACACAGACCTACGAGCAGTACTTC. Protein: CASSFGTQTYEQYF.

The chain joins TRBV6-5 to TRBJ2-7; a possible D gene is TRBD1 (6 bases). Germline CDR1 is MNHEY and CDR2 is SVGAGI. The V and J ends lost 11 bases and 2 bases respectively, with 16 bases between them. This CDR3 has 13 amino acids. The DNA of the CDR3 is TGTGCCGGGCGAAGGGACACCCCCTACGAGCAGTACTTC. Residues: CAGRRDTPYEQYF.

Worth noting for this clone: Other DNA sequences of this sample code for an identical CDR3. The V and J genes are TRBV19 and TRBJ1-1; TRBD1 aligns across 8 bases. This CDR3 has 12 amino acids. The J segment lost 10 bases and the V segment lost 3 bases, leaving 4 bases of the junction unmatched. CDR1 and CDR2 (germline): LNHDA, SQIVND (reference sequence). DNA of the CDR3: TGTGCCAGTAGTATCGGACAGGGTAGAGCTTTCTTT. Translation gives CASSIGQGRAFF.

This clone was seen a handful of times. The rearrangement uses TRBV4-3 and TRBJ1-6; TRBD1 aligns across 7 bases. This CDR3 comprises 18 residues. Germline CDR1 reads LGHNA; CDR2 reads YSLEER. With 5 bases clipped from V and 2 bases from J, the junction kept 12 bases outside the gene matches. For the CDR3, the DNA is TGCGCCAGCAGCAAGTCCCCTCCAGGGGGAACCTATAATTCACCCCTCCACTTT. Amino acids: CASSKSPPGGTYNSPLHF.